This T cell receptor (beta chain) was identified during a study of shared clonotypes between healthy human individuals. Germline loops: CDR1 SGHDT, CDR2 YYEEEE. V was pared by 3 bases and J by 2 bases, with 11 bases between. The CDR3 is 15 residues long. TCRdb's copy holds only in-frame clones and misses some; the assay was immunoSEQ multiplex PCR. The table shows about 700,000 clones, with around 92% occurring only once. Positively selected for CCR7, the CD45RO-negative cells used as naive CD8 cells excluded terminally differentiated effector memory CD45RA+ cells. The chain links TRBV5-6 to TRBJ2-2, with D maybe TRBD1 (6 bases). The specimen sequenced was naive CD8+ T cells sorted from blood. The TCR was taken from a man aged 25 to 45 in good health. The CDR3 coding sequence is TGTGCCAGCAGCTGGGGGACATTCAACACCGGGGAGCTGTTTTTT. Translating gives CASSWGTFNTGELFF.